Listed here are 24 T cell receptor beta chains from one sample, sequenced in a study of brain T cells in children with intractable seizures. TCRdb keeps only in-frame clones here, not all; method: immunoSEQ multiplex PCR. The data show about 110,000 clones, 85% to 95% seen once. Sequencing was performed on peripheral blood, taken at surgery. The source of these receptors is a boy younger than two with hemimegalencephaly and intractable seizures.

V gene TRBV9 combines with J gene TRBJ2-3, with TRBD1 matching over 7 bases. The germline V gene encodes CDR1 SGDLS and CDR2 YYNGEE. The trim removed 0 bases at V and 2 bases at J, leaving 3 bases unmatched. The CDR3 is made up of 15 amino acids. Here the CDR3 reads CASSVGDRNTDTQYF. CDR3 nucleotide sequence: TGTGCCAGCAGCGTAGGGGACAGAAACACAGATACGCAGTATTTT.

The chain recombines TRBV28 with TRBJ2-2; TRBD2 matches at 9 bases. This CDR3 is built from 18 residues. The junction had 11 bases not matched to a gene; V was cut back by 4 bases and J by 2 bases. Germline V gives CDR1 MDHEN, CDR2 SYDVKM. The CDR3 region is CASSSYRLAATNTGELFF. In DNA, the CDR3 is TGTGCCAGCAGTTCCTACAGACTAGCGGCCACCAACACCGGGGAGCTGTTTTTT.

CDR3 sequence reads: CASSLGSVGNTGELFF. In nucleotides, the CDR3 is TGCGCCAGCAGCTTGGGATCGGTAGGGAACACCGGGGAGCTGTTTTTT. V is TRBV5-1 and J is TRBJ2-2; D ambiguous. The CDR3 is made up of 16 amino acids. Trimming removed 0 bases from V and 1 base from J, with 10 bases in between. Germline-derived CDR1 and CDR2 are SGHRS and YFSETQ.

The V and J genes are TRBV5-6 and TRBJ1-2; D is perhaps TRBD1 (5 bases). Germline V gives CDR1 SGHDT, CDR2 YYEEEE. The CDR3 consists of 15 residues. V lost 1 base, J lost 7 bases, and 17 bases lay in between. In DNA, the CDR3 is TGTGCCAGCAGCTTGATCGGGCGGCAGGGCGGTGGCTACACCTTC. Residues: CASSLIGRQGGGYTF.

The J gene is TRBJ1-5, the V gene TRBV19; 9 bases align to TRBD1. The CDR3 spans 15 residues. Germline CDR1 LNHDA, CDR2 SQIVND (reference sequence). The trim removed 1 base at V and 6 bases at J, leaving 4 bases unmatched. CDR3 protein: CASSIGTGDGQPQHF. CDR3 DNA sequence: TGTGCCAGTAGTATAGGGACAGGGGACGGTCAGCCCCAGCATTTT.

The chain combines TRBV2 with TRBJ2-3; the D is unclear. Trimming pared 1 base from V and 0 bases from J, leaving 8 bases between. CDR1 is SNHLY, CDR2 FYNNEI, per germline. The CDR3 loop spans 15 amino acids. CDR3 sequence: CASSEGDLSTDTQYF. The CDR3 DNA is TGTGCCAGCAGTGAAGGCGACCTCAGCACAGATACGCAGTATTTT.

The chain is built from TRBV28 and TRBJ2-3; D gene ambiguous. CDR1 is MDHEN, CDR2 SYDVKM, per germline. The CDR3 has 17 amino acids. The ends were cut back, 4 bases at V and 2 bases at J, with 19 bases in the middle. This CDR3 is CASSSWLRSPATDTQYF. CDR3 nucleotide sequence: TGTGCCAGCAGTTCCTGGTTAAGGTCCCCAGCCACAGATACGCAGTATTTT.

V and J are TRBV28 and TRBJ1-3; D uncertain. This CDR3 has 12 residues. V was cut by 10 bases and J by 5 bases, with 12 bases left in between. Germline lookup yields CDR1 MDHEN and CDR2 SYDVKM. The CDR3, as DNA: TGTGCCACTTGGAGCCTTCGAAACACCATATATTTT. It specifies CATWSLRNTIYF.

The chain has TRBV10-1 and TRBJ2-7; D possibly corresponds to TRBD2 (6 bases). The CDR3 totals 12 residues. Germline values: CDR1 WNHNN, CDR2 SYGVQD (reference sequence). V lost 7 bases, J lost 4 bases, and 11 bases lay in between. The CDR3 loop is CASTAGRYEQYF. The CDR3, as DNA: TGCGCCAGCACGGCGGGACGATACGAGCAGTACTTC.

The chain recombines TRBV10-2 with TRBJ2-7; D gene ambiguous. This CDR3 comprises 12 residues. In germline, CDR1 is WSHSY, CDR2 SAAADI. The ends were cut back, 3 bases at V and 4 bases at J, with 7 bases in the middle. CDR3 sequence reads: CASSELGYEQYF. CDR3 in DNA: TGCGCCAGCAGTGAACTCGGGTACGAGCAGTACTTC.

The V and J genes are TRBV27 and TRBJ1-6, with D unclear. V was pared by 3 bases and J by 2 bases, with 14 bases between. Germline V gene data show CDR1 as MNHEY and CDR2 as SMNVEV (reference sequence). This CDR3 has 17 residues. In DNA form, the CDR3 reads TGTGCCAGCAGTTTTCATCCGACGGGCGCCTATAATTCACCCCTCCACTTT. It is translated as CASSFHPTGAYNSPLHF.

The rearrangement uses TRBV7-3 and TRBJ2-1; D may be TRBD1 or TRBD2 (6 bases each). In germline, CDR1 is SGHTA, CDR2 FQGTGA. V lost 5 bases to trimming and J lost 6 bases, with 14 bases between them. This CDR3 region has 14 residues. CDR3 bases: TGTGCCAGCAGCCCCGGGGGCGCGAGCAATGAGCAGTTCTTC. Translation: CASSPGGASNEQFF.

The genes are TRBV9 and TRBJ2-5; a possible D gene is TRBD1 (7 bases). V lost 4 bases and J lost 5, with 33 bases in between. Germline V CDR1 and CDR2: SGDLS, YYNGEE. The CDR3 covers 20 residues. The CDR3 nucleotides read TGTGCCAGCAGCACCCAATCCGGGACAGTGCGTACGGGAGAGGGGGAGACCCAGTACTTC. It specifies CASSTQSGTVRTGEGETQYF.

The chain couples TRBV27 to TRBJ2-7; 13 nucleotides match TRBD2. Per germline, CDR1 MNHEY and CDR2 SMNVEV (reference sequence). The CDR3 contains 15 residues. V lost 5 bases and J lost 6; bases outside the gene matches: 7. CDR3 sequence (DNA): TGTGCCAGCAGTCCCCGGACTAGCGGGAGTTCCGAGCAGTACTTC. Translation: CASSPRTSGSSEQYF.

This clone was recorded once. The chain joins TRBV7-9 to TRBJ2-4, with D perhaps assigned TRBD1 or TRBD2 (5 bases each). The CDR3 runs 14 residues. With 5 bases removed from V and 0 bases from J, the gap between germline ends came to 8 bases. CDR1 is SEHNR and CDR2 is FQNEAQ in the germline V gene (reference sequence). The CDR3 loop reads CASSPGTAKNIQYF. The CDR3 nucleotides are TGTGCCAGCAGCCCCGGGACAGCCAAAAACATTCAGTACTTC.

In its sample, this clone was seen once. The chain couples TRBV7-2 to TRBJ2-7; tentative D call: TRBD2 (6 bases). CDR3 length equals 15 residues. The germline gives CDR1 SGHTA, CDR2 FQGNSA. Trimming removed 1 base at V and 2 bases at J, with 12 bases between. This CDR3 reads CASSLESRGPYEQYF. DNA of the CDR3: TGTGCCAGCAGCTTAGAGTCGCGGGGCCCCTACGAGCAGTACTTC.

This chain joins TRBV24-1 and TRBJ2-1, with D perhaps given as TRBD1 or TRBD2 (5 bases each). Germline V CDR1 and CDR2: KGHDR, SFDVKD. Trimming removed 4 bases from V and 3 bases from J, with 18 bases in between. The length of the CDR3 is 17 residues. The CDR3 nucleotides are TGTGCCACCAGTGACCAAGAGGGGCCCGACTTCTACAATGAGCAGTTCTTC. Amino acids: CATSDQEGPDFYNEQFF.

The V call is TRBV5-6, the J call TRBJ2-7; maybe TRBD1 (6 bases). Trimming shortened V by 4 bases and J by 2 bases, and 10 bases separated the two germline ends. The CDR3 sequence is 13 residues long. Germline CDR1 SGHDT, CDR2 YYEEEE. The CDR3 sequence: CASSQGTPYEQYF. The CDR3 nucleotides are TGTGCCAGCAGCCAGGGGACCCCCTACGAGCAGTACTTC.

V and J are TRBV4-1 and TRBJ2-3, with TRBD2 matching 10 bases. The germline V gene has CDR1 MGHRA and CDR2 YSYEKL. The CDR3 runs to 17 residues. With V trimmed by 8 bases and J by 2 bases, 13 bases remained unmatched. CDR3 in amino acids: CASPTGEREGDTDTQYF. The CDR3, as DNA: TGCGCCAGCCCAACCGGTGAGCGGGAGGGAGACACAGATACGCAGTATTTT.

The J gene is TRBJ1-2, the V gene TRBV27; 7 bases fit TRBD1. The CDR3 totals 15 residues. In germline, CDR1 is MNHEY, CDR2 SMNVEV (reference sequence). V shed 4 bases, J shed 4 bases, and the junction held 9 bases outside the gene matches. CDR3 in DNA: TGTGCCAGCAGTTCACAGGGGTCCGGATTCTATGGCTACACCTTC. Encoded protein: CASSSQGSGFYGYTF.

This chain connects TRBV6-1 to TRBJ1-5, with D possibly matching TRBD1 (5 bases). The germline CDR1 and CDR2 sequences are MNHNS and SASEGT. The V end was cut by 3 bases, the J end by 4 bases, with 16 bases between. This CDR3 region has 16 residues. CDR3 bases: TGTGCCAGCAGTGAGTATGCAGGCAAGGGGAATCAGCCCCAGCATTTT. The encoded protein is CASSEYAGKGNQPQHF.

The chain joins TRBV11-2 to TRBJ2-1; TRBD1 or TRBD2 may be the D gene (6 bases each). Germline CDR1 SGHAT, CDR2 FQNNGV. The CDR3 totals 14 residues. Trimming removed 3 bases from V and 4 bases from J, with 10 bases in between. The DNA for the CDR3 is TGTGCCAGCAGCTTTGGGGGGCCGTACAATGAGCAGTTCTTC. Its protein product is CASSFGGPYNEQFF.

The V call is TRBV18, the J call TRBJ1-1; D might be TRBD1 (6 bases). The CDR3 totals 11 residues. Trimming removed 8 bases from V and 9 bases from J, with 13 bases in between. CDR1 is KGHSH, CDR2 LQKENI, per germline. The CDR3 sequence: CASQAGAKAFF. The DNA for the CDR3 is TGTGCCAGCCAGGCAGGGGCGAAAGCTTTCTTT.

V usage is TRBV30 and J usage is TRBJ1-5, with 7 bases aligning to TRBD1. The germline CDR1 and CDR2 sequences are GTSNPN and SVGIG (reference sequence). The V segment lost 0 bases and the J segment 5 bases; nucleotides outside the gene matches: 1. CDR3 length: 13 residues. CDR3 protein: CAWSVGGDQPQHF. The CDR3 DNA reads as TGTGCCTGGAGTGTAGGGGGCGATCAGCCCCAGCATTTT. Looking up the rest from reference TRBV30 and TRBJ1-5 gives the full variable domain: SQTIHQWPATLVQPVGSPLSLECTVEGTSNPNLYWYRQAAGRGLQLLFYSVGIGQISSEVPQNLSASRPQDRQFILSSKKLLLSDSGFYLCAWSVGGDQPQHFGDGTRLSIL.